This T cell receptor beta chain emerged from a study of prognosis after radiotherapy for stage I lung cancer (dated by TCRdb to about 2021). Regarding the research as a whole: About 19 stage I NSCLC patients were enrolled in Nanjing, China, between 2018 and 2019. The study sequenced 40 or so blood samples from about 19 patients, one before and one after SBRT per patient. SBRT was delivered in 3 to 5 fractions with a biologically effective dose of at least 100 Gy, and image-guided IMRT or VMAT was used for delivery. Ages in the cohort of some 13 men and a handful of women ranged from roughly 50 to 90 years, with a median of 74. About 20% of the 19 patients developed distant metastases after SBRT, at a median of approximately 7 months; the other 15 showed no significant progression. On tumor histology, 11 to 13 patients had adenocarcinoma and roughly 7 had squamous cell carcinoma. Roughly 15 patients presented with newly diagnosed primary stage I lung tumors, and roughly five carried oligometastatic NSCLC following surgical resection of the primary tumor. Concurrent therapy was not administered to any patient alongside SBRT. Every patient was deemed medically inoperable, more than ten because of comorbidities and over 5 because they refused surgery. Peripheral blood TCR beta repertoires were profiled in stage I NSCLC patients before and after stereotactic body radiotherapy, and the repertoires were related to distant failure. Findings and caveats that apply to the study as a whole: Limitations of the study included a small cohort and short follow-up, and the study findings need independent validation. All reported P values were unadjusted for multiple comparisons. Differences by metastasis status were reportedly seen in TRBV and TRBJ usage frequencies, involving two V genes at baseline and, after SBRT, several V genes and two J genes. After SBRT, the count of unique TCR clones dropped from a median of about 10,000 beforehand to nearly 7,000 afterward (Wilcoxon paired P=0.011). Tumor specificity of expanded TCR clones was not determined. Post-SBRT Shannon entropy and its change from baseline were lower in patients who developed distant metastases; baseline Shannon entropy was not associated with metastases.

Two rounds of multiplex PCR were performed to amplify the TCR beta CDR3 region from genomic DNA. The first PCR round used primers specific to each TRBV and TRBJ gene, with sequences filed in Chinese patent CN105087789A. Universal primers were used in the second PCR round. The Roche High Pure PCR Template Preparation Kit was used to extract genomic DNA from frozen PBMCs. The libraries underwent paired-end sequencing with 151 bp reads on an Illumina HiSeq 3000. From the authors' description of their analysis: Raw reads lacking the multiplex PCR primer sequences were removed with CutAdapt. Using PEAR, the high-quality paired reads were merged into contigs. MiXCR assigned TRB V, D and J gene segments to each contig by aligning to reference sequences. To remove sequencing errors, CDR3 sequences were clustered according to base quality and sequence similarity. Diversity was measured as Shannon entropy normalized by the natural log of productive TCR sequence number. Clonality was computed as one minus the ratio of Shannon entropy to the natural log of the number of unique clonotypes. The Youden index of ROC curves was used to select progression-free survival cut-offs for repertoire metrics, and analyses were performed in R 3.5.3. Starting from the raw public reads, TCRdb applied fastp trimming at Q25, assembled clones with MiXCR and retained in-frame beta chains. Rows matching on CDR3 protein sequence are summarized as one entry with the most common DNA and genes. Clone size and V and J calls follow TCRdb, not the original study. Recorded for this sample are some 13,000 distinct CDR3 sequences; 40% to 55% of them occurred a single time. The ten largest clones represent 25% to 35% of the sample.

Worth noting for this clonotype: Its recognized antigen is unknown. Base qualities are not at hand, and no much larger clone is one base apart.

All patients had node-negative disease on CT and PET/CT, and none had a history of other malignancies or had previously received chemotherapy or radiotherapy. About 6 milliliters of peripheral venous blood were drawn into EDTA tubes at each of two time points. PBMCs were isolated by Ficoll-Paque Plus density-gradient centrifugation. Right after collection, samples were kept at -80 degrees C until analysis. Reading the germline V gene gives CDR1 SGHTA and CDR2 FQGNSA. The CDR3 spans 19 residues, from the cysteine through the phenylalanine. Solely the CDR3 DNA is kept, with 57 bases framed from the first base. Trimmed from V: 4 bases; trimmed from J: 7 bases; junction bases lacking a gene match: 21.

The V gene is TRBV7-2 and the J gene is TRBJ2-3; 9 bases in between match TRBD2. The sequencing used PBMCs, collected before or after stereotactic body radiation therapy (not recorded which). The clonotype was recovered from a donor at least 50 years old with non-small cell lung cancer. The DNA reads as follows: TGTGCCAGCAGCTATAGCCGGGGTGTCGGACTAGCGAGGACTAATACGCAGTATTTT. The translation is CASSYSRGVGLARTNTQYF.